This TCR beta chain was profiled in a study of OX40 agonist ivuxolimab in advanced cancers. The wider study: It was ivuxolimab, an agonistic anti-OX40 (CD134) antibody, that patients were treated with. Study-wide results and limits: Researchers did not establish what antigens the expanded peripheral T cells target.

TCRdb's table, derived via immunoSEQ multiplex PCR, lists solely in-frame clones and lacks some. The table lists about 62,000 clones, roughly 82% of them singletons. This CDR3 spans 16 amino acids. The V and J ends lost 3 bases and 0 bases respectively, with 12 bases between them. Germline lookup yields CDR1 SGHAT and CDR2 FQDESV (reference sequence). Regarding this clone: Its antigen is as yet unknown.

Sequences were derived from CD4+ or CD8+ T cells sorted from blood, sampled in a trial of the OX40 agonist ivuxolimab. The receptor comes from an adult with an advanced solid tumor such as melanoma, head and neck, liver or kidney cancer. This rearrangement joins TRBV11-1 to TRBJ1-3; D gene uncertain. The CDR3 spells CASSLAVIDSGNTIYF. CDR3 nucleotide sequence: TGTGCCAGCAGCTTGGCCGTAATAGACTCTGGAAACACCATATATTTT.